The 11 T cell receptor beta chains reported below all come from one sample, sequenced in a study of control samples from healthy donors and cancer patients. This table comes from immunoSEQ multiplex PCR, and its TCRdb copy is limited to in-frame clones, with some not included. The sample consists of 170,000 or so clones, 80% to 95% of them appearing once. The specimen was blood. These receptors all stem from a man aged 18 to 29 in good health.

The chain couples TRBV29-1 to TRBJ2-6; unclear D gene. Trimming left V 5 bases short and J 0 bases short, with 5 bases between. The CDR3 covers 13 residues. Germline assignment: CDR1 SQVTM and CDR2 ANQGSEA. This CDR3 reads CSVRSSGANVLTF. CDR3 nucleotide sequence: TGCAGCGTTCGGAGCTCTGGGGCCAACGTCCTGACTTTC.

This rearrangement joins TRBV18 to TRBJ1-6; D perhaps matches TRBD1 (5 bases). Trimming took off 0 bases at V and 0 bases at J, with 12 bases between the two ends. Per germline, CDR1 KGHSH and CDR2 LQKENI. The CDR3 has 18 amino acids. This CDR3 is CASSPPAGGSSYNSPLHF. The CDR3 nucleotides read TGTGCCAGCTCACCACCCGCCGGGGGGAGCTCCTATAATTCACCCCTCCACTTT.

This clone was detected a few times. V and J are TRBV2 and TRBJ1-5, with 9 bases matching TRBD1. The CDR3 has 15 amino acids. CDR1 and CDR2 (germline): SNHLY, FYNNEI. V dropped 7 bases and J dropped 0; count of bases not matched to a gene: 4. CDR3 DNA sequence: TGTGCCAGCACCAGGACAGGGGATAGCAATCAGCCCCAGCATTTT. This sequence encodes CASTRTGDSNQPQHF.

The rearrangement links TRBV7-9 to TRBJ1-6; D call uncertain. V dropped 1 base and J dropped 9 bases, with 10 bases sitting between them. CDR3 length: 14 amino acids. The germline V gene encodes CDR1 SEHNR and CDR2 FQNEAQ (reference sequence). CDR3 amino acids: CASSLDPSGSPLHF. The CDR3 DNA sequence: TGTGCCAGCAGCTTAGACCCTAGCGGTTCACCCCTCCACTTT.

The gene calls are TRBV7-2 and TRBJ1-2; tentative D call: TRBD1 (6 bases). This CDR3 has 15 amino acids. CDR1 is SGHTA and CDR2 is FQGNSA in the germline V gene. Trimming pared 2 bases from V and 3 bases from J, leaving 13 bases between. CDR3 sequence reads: CASSLRRGFDYGYTF. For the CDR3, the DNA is TGTGCCAGCAGCTTACGAAGGGGGTTCGACTATGGCTACACCTTC.

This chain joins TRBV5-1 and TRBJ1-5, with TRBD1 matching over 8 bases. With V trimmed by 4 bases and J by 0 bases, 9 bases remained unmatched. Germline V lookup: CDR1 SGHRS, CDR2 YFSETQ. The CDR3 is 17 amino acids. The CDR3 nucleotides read TGCGCCAGCAGCATTCCGGGACAGGTCATTAGCAATCAGCCCCAGCATTTT. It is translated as CASSIPGQVISNQPQHF.

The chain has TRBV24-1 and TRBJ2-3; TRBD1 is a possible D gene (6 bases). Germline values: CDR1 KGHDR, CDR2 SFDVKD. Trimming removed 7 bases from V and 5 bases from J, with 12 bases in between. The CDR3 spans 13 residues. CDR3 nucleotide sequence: TGTGCCACCAGGGGGAAGACAGGAGATACGCAGTATTTT. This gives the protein CATRGKTGDTQYF.

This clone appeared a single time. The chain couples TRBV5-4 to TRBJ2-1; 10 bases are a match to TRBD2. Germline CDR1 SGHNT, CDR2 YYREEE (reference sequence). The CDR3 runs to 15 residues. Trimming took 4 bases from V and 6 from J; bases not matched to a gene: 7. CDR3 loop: CASSPVQRGGNEQFF. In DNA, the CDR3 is TGTGCCAGCAGCCCGGTCCAGCGGGGGGGCAATGAGCAGTTCTTC.

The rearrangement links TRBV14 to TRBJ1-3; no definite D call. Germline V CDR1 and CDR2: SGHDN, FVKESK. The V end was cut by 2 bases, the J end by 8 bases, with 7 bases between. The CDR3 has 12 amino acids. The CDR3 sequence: CASSQRGDTIYF. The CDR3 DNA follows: TGTGCCAGCAGCCAAAGAGGAGACACCATATATTTT.

The CDR3 protein is CASSTLQGWNYGYTF. As DNA, the CDR3 is TGTGCCAGCAGCACATTACAGGGGTGGAACTATGGCTACACCTTC. The V gene is TRBV5-4, the J gene TRBJ1-2, with 7 bases aligning to TRBD1. The germline CDR1 and CDR2 sequences are SGHNT and YYREEE (reference sequence). This CDR3 contains 15 residues. The V segment lost 4 bases and the J segment 2 bases; nucleotides outside the gene matches: 8.

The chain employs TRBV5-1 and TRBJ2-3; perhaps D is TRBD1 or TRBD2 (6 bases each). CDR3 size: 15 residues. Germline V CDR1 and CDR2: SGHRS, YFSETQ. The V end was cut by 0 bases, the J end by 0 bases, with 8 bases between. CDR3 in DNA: TGCGCCAGCAGCTTGGGGGGGGCGAGCACAGATACGCAGTATTTT. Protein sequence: CASSLGGASTDTQYF. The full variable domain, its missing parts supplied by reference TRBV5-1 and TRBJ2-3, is KAGVTQTPRYLIKTRGQQVTLSCSPISGHRSVSWYQQTPGQGLQFLFEYFSETQRNKGNFPGRFSGRQFSNSRSEMNVSTLELGDSALYLCASSLGGASTDTQYFGPGTRLTVL.